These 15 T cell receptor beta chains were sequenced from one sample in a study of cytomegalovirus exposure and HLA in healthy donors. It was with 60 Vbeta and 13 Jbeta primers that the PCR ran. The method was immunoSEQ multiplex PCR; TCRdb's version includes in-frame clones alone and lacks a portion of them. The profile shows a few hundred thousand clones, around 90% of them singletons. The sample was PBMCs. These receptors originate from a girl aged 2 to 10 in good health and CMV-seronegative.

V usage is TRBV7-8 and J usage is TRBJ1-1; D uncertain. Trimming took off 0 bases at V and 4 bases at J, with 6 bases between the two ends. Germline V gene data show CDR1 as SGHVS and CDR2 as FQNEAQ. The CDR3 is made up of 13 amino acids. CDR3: CASSLAPSTEAFF. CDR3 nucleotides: TGTGCCAGCAGCTTAGCCCCTAGCACTGAAGCTTTCTTT.

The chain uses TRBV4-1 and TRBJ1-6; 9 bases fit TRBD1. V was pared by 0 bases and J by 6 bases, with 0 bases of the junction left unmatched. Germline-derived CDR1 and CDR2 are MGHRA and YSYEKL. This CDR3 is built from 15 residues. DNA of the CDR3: TGCGCCAGCAGCCAAGAGGGACAGGGTAATTCACCCCTCCACTTT. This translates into CASSQEGQGNSPLHF.

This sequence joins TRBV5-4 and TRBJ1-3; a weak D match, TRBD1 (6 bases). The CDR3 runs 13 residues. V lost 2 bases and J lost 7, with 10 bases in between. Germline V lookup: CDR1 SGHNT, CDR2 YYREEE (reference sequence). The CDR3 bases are TGTGCCAGCAGCTTCGGACAGTCGAACACCATATATTTT. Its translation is CASSFGQSNTIYF.

CDR3: CASSAGTGGGYTIYF. CDR3 DNA sequence: TGTGCCAGCAGCGCCGGGACAGGGGGCGGGTACACCATATATTTT. The chain couples TRBV6-1 to TRBJ1-3; 12 bases align to TRBD1. The CDR3 consists of 15 residues. V was pared by 6 bases and J by 8 bases, with 8 bases of the junction left unmatched. Germline loops: CDR1 MNHNS, CDR2 SASEGT.

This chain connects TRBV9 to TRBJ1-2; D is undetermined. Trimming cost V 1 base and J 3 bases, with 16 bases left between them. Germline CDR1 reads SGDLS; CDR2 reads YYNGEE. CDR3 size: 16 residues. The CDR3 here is CASSVHRGVEDYGYTF. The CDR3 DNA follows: TGTGCCAGCAGCGTACACCGGGGTGTCGAAGACTATGGCTACACCTTC.

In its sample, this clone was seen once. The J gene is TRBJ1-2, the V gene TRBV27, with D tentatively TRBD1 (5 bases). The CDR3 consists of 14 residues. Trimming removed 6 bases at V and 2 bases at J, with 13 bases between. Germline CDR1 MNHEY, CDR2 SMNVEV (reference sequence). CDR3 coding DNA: TGTGCCAGCAGCCTATCGCGACAGAACTATGGCTACACCTTC. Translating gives CASSLSRQNYGYTF.

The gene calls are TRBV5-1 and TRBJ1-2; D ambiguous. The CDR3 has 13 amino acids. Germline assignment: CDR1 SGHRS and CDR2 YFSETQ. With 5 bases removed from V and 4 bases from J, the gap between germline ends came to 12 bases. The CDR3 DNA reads TGCGCCAGCAGTCCAGACACAGTCTATGGCTACACCTTC. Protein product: CASSPDTVYGYTF.

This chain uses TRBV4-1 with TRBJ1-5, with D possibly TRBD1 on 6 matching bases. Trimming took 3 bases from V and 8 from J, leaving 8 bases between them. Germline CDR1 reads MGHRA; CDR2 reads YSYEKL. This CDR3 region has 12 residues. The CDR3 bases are TGCGCCAGCAGCCAGCCAGGGGAGCCCCAGCATTTT. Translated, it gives CASSQPGEPQHF.

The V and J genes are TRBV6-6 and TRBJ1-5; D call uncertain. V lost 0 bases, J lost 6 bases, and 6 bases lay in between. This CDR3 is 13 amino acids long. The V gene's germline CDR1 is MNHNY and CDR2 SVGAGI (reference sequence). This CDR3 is CASSYSPGQPQHF. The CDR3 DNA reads TGTGCCAGCAGTTACTCACCAGGTCAGCCCCAGCATTTT.

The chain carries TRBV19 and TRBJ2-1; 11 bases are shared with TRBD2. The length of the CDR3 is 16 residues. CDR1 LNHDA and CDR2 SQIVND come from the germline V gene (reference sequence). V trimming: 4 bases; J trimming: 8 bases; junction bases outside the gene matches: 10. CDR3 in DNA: TGTGCCAGTAGTACGATTAGCGGGAGGGCCATATATGAGCAGTTCTTC. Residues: CASSTISGRAIYEQFF.

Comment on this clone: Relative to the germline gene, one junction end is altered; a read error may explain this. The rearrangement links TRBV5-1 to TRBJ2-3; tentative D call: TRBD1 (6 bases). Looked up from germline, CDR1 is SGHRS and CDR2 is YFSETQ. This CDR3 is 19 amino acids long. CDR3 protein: CASSTSTGKGAHTTDTQYF. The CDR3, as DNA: TGCGCCAGCAGTACATCAACAGGGAAAGGAGCTCACACGACAGATACACAGTATTTT.

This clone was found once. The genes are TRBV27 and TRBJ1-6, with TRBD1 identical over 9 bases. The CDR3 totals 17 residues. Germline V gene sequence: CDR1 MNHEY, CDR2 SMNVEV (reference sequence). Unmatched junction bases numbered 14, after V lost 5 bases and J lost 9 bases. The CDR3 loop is CASSPTPDRGDSSPLHF. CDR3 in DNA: TGTGCCAGCAGTCCCACACCGGACAGGGGTGATAGTTCACCCCTCCACTTT.

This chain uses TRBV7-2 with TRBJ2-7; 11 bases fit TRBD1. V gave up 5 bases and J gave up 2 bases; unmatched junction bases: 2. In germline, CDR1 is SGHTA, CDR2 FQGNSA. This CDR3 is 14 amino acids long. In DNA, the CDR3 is TGTGCCAGCAGCGGGGACAGGGGGGCCTACGAGCAGTACTTC. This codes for CASSGDRGAYEQYF. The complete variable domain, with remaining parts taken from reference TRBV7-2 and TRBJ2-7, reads GAGVSQSPSNKVTEKGKDVELRCDPISGHTALYWYRQSLGQGLEFLIYFQGNSAPDKSGLPSDRFSAERTGGSVSTLTIQRTQQEDSAVYLCASSGDRGAYEQYFGPGTRLTVT.

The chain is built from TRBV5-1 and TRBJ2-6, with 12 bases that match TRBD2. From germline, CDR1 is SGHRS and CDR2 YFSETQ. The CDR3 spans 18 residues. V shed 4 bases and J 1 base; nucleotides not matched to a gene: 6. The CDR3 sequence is CASSPRLAGASGANVLTF. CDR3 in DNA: TGCGCCAGCAGCCCCAGACTAGCGGGAGCTTCTGGGGCCAACGTCCTGACTTTC.

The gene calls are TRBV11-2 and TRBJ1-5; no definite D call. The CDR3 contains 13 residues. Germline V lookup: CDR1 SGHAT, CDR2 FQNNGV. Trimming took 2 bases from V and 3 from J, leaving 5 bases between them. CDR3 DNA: TGTGCCAGCAGCTTACAGAACAATCAGCCCCAGCATTTT. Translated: CASSLQNNQPQHF.